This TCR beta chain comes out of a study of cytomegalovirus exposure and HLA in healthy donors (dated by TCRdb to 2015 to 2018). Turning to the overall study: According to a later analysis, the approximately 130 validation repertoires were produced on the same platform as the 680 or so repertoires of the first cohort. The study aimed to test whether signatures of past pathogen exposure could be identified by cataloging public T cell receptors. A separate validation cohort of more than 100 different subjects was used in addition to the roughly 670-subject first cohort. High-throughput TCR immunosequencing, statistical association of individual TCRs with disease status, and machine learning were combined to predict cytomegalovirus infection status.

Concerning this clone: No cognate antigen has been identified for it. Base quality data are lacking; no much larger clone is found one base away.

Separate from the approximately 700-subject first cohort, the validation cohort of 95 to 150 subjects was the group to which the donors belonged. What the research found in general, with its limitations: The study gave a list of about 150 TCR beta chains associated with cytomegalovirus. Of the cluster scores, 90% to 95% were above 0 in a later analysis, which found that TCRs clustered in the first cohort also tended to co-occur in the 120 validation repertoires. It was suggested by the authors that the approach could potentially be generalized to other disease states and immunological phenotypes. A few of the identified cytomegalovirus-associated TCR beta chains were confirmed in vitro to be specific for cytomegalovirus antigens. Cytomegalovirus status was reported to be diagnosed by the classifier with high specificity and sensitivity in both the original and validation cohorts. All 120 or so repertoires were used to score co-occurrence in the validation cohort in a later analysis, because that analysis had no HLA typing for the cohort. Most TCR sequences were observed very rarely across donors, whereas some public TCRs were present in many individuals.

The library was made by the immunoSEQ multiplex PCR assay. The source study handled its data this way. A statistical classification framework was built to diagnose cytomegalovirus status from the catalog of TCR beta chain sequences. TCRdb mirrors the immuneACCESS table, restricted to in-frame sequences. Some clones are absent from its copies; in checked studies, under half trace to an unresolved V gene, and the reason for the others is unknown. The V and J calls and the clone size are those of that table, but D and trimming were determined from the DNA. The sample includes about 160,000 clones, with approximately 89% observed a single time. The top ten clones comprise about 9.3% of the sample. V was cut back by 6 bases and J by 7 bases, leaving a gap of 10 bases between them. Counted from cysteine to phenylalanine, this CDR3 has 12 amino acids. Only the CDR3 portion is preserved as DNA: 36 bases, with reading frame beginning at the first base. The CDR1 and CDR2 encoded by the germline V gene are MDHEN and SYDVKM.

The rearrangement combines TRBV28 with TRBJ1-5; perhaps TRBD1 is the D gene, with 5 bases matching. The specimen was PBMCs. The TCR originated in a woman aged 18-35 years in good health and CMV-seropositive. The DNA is TGTGCCAGCAGCCCTAAGGGGCAGCCCCAGCATTTT. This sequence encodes CASSPKGQPQHF.